These 19 T cell receptor beta chains were all obtained from the same sample, sequenced in a study of blood T cell repertoires in COVID-19. Assay: immunoSEQ multiplex PCR; the TCRdb copy retains only in-frame clones and omits some. The data show tens of thousands of clones, 75% to 90% seen once. The sequencing input was peripheral blood. The origin of the receptors is a human donor in a cohort sampled during active COVID-19.

The chain employs TRBV11-2 and TRBJ2-3; D gene unclear. V was cut by 5 bases and J by 2 bases, with 14 bases left in between. Germline assignment: CDR1 SGHAT and CDR2 FQNNGV. There are 15 residues in the CDR3. The CDR3 loop is CASSLGPLDTDTQYF. Written as DNA, the CDR3 is TGTGCCAGCAGCCTGGGCCCCTTAGACACAGATACGCAGTATTTT.

The rearrangement joins TRBV3-1 (or the pseudogene TRBV3-2) to TRBJ2-3; D call uncertain. The CDR3 extends over 12 amino acids. Germline V CDR1 and CDR2: LGHDT, YNNKEL (reference sequence). With 2 bases removed from V and 2 bases from J, the gap between germline ends came to 2 bases. CDR3 sequence reads: CASSQLTDTQYF. Written as DNA, the CDR3 is TGTGCCAGCAGCCAACTCACAGATACGCAGTATTTT.

The chain joins TRBV3-1 (or the pseudogene TRBV3-2) to TRBJ2-4, with 10 bases that match TRBD2. The germline V gene has CDR1 LGHDT and CDR2 YNNKEL (reference sequence). V shed 5 bases and J 5 bases; nucleotides not matched to a gene: 12. There are 17 residues in the CDR3. The CDR3: CASSIRSGGARENIQYF. CDR3 DNA: TGTGCCAGCAGCATAAGGAGCGGGGGGGCGAGAGAAAACATTCAGTACTTC.

The chain couples TRBV10-1 to TRBJ2-3, with TRBD2 matching over 11 bases. V gave up 4 bases and J gave up 3 bases; unmatched junction bases: 9. CDR1 is WNHNN and CDR2 is SYGVQD in the germline V gene (reference sequence). This CDR3 contains 17 residues. The CDR3 sequence: CASSGTSLAGGTDTQYF. The CDR3 DNA follows: TGCGCCAGCAGTGGGACCTCTCTAGCGGGGGGAACAGATACGCAGTATTTT.

Written as DNA, the CDR3 is TGTGCCAGCAGCATAGACAGACCCAATGAGCAGTTCTTC. Protein sequence: CASSIDRPNEQFF. J is TRBJ2-1 and V is TRBV7-3, with TRBD1 as a possible D gene (5 bases). Germline V lookup: CDR1 SGHTA, CDR2 FQGTGA. The V gene lost 5 bases and the J gene lost 6 bases, with 11 bases spanning the gap. CDR3 length equals 13 residues.

V usage is TRBV11-2 and J usage is TRBJ1-4; 7 nucleotides match TRBD1. The CDR3 runs 16 residues. Per germline, CDR1 SGHAT and CDR2 FQNNGV. V shed 5 bases and J 5 bases; nucleotides not matched to a gene: 11. The CDR3 DNA follows: TGTGCCAGCAGCCCTACCCCGGACAGGCGGAATGAAAAACTGTTTTTT. As protein: CASSPTPDRRNEKLFF. Filled out from reference TRBV11-2 and TRBJ1-4, the complete variable domain reads EAGVAQSPRYKIIEKRQSVAFWCNPISGHATLYWYQQILGQGPKLLIQFQNNGVVDDSQLPKDRFSAERLKGVDSTLKIQPAKLEDSAVYLCASSPTPDRRNEKLFFGSGTQLSVL.

This clone appeared a single time. The V call is TRBV30, the J call TRBJ1-3, with TRBD1 identical over 9 bases. J gave up 4 bases and V 5 bases, and 3 bases lay outside the gene matches. The CDR3 runs to 13 residues. CDR1 and CDR2 from the germline V gene are GTSNPN and SVGIG (reference sequence). The CDR3: CAWGTGSGNTIYF. The CDR3 DNA follows: TGTGCCTGGGGGACAGGGTCCGGAAACACCATATATTTT.

The chain combines TRBV19 with TRBJ2-7; possible D gene TRBD2, 5 bases. Looked up from germline, CDR1 is LNHDA and CDR2 is SQIVND (reference sequence). CDR3 size: 13 residues. V shed 1 base and J shed 4 bases, with 8 bases lying between them. CDR3: CASSIAPGYEQYF. Here the CDR3 DNA reads TGTGCCAGTAGTATAGCCCCGGGGTACGAGCAGTACTTC.

The chain carries TRBV7-2 and TRBJ2-7, with 11 bases that match TRBD2. Germline V gene sequence: CDR1 SGHTA, CDR2 FQGNSA. V shed 3 bases and J 2 bases; nucleotides not matched to a gene: 3. The CDR3 covers 15 residues. The CDR3 region is CASSLVAGGPYEQYF. CDR3 DNA sequence: TGTGCCAGCAGCTTGGTAGCGGGGGGGCCCTACGAGCAGTACTTC.

This CDR3 is CASSTGGYEQYF. In DNA form, the CDR3 reads TGTGCCAGCTCAACCGGGGGATACGAGCAGTACTTC. The gene calls are TRBV18 and TRBJ2-7, with D perhaps TRBD2 (6 bases). V was trimmed by 5 bases and J by 4 bases, leaving 9 bases between them. The CDR3 is 12 amino acids. The V gene's germline CDR1 is KGHSH and CDR2 LQKENI.

The chain couples TRBV5-1 to TRBJ1-2; the D is unclear. Per germline, CDR1 SGHRS and CDR2 YFSETQ. The CDR3 loop spans 13 amino acids. The V gene lost 0 bases and the J gene lost 2 bases, with 5 bases spanning the gap. In DNA, the CDR3 is TGCGCCAGCAGCTTGGCCCAGAACTATGGCTACACCTTC. Translation: CASSLAQNYGYTF.

This chain uses TRBV19 with TRBJ2-1; D gene uncertain. CDR1 is LNHDA and CDR2 is SQIVND in the germline V gene (reference sequence). V lost 2 bases to trimming and J lost 7 bases, with 12 bases between them. The CDR3 runs to 14 residues. CDR3 nucleotide sequence: TGTGCCAGTAGTATAAACCCAGCCGGGAATGAGCAGTTCTTC. Its protein is CASSINPAGNEQFF.

The chain employs TRBV13 and TRBJ2-7; 7 bases align to TRBD1. The CDR3 extends over 19 amino acids. Germline V gives CDR1 PRHDT, CDR2 FYEKMQ (reference sequence). Unmatched junction bases numbered 19, after V lost 5 bases and J lost 0 bases. CDR3 DNA sequence: TGTGCCAGCAGCCCACTACAGGGGCCCGAGTCGAGAAGCTCCTACGAGCAGTACTTC. Its translation is CASSPLQGPESRSSYEQYF.

This clone was observed a single time. The V call is TRBV3-1 (or the pseudogene TRBV3-2), the J call TRBJ2-5, with 10 bases fitting TRBD2. The CDR3 totals 17 residues. Germline V gives CDR1 LGHDT, CDR2 YNNKEL (reference sequence). Losses at the gene ends were 1 base for V and 5 bases for J; bases not matched to a gene: 10. Here the CDR3 reads CASSQAGLAELPETQYF. The CDR3 coding sequence is TGTGCCAGCAGCCAAGCTGGACTAGCGGAACTGCCGGAGACCCAGTACTTC.

V and J are TRBV27 and TRBJ1-1; no clear D. The V end lost 7 bases, the J end lost 5 bases, and 11 bases lay between the germline ends. Looked up from germline, CDR1 is MNHEY and CDR2 is SMNVEV (reference sequence). CDR3 length: 12 residues. CDR3 protein: CASKRAGTEAFF. In DNA form, the CDR3 reads TGTGCCAGCAAGCGGGCCGGTACTGAAGCTTTCTTT.

The chain links TRBV5-4 to TRBJ2-1, with 10 bases lining up with TRBD2. The germline V gene has CDR1 SGHNT and CDR2 YYREEE (reference sequence). This CDR3 is built from 16 residues. V lost 1 base to trimming and J lost 3 bases; unmatched junction nucleotides: 4. CDR3 protein: CASSLQLAGDYNEQFF. In nucleotides, the CDR3 is TGTGCCAGCAGCTTGCAGCTAGCGGGGGACTACAATGAGCAGTTCTTC.

V gene TRBV6-1 combines with J gene TRBJ2-5; 11 positions agree with TRBD2. CDR3 size: 18 residues. The V segment lost 1 base and the J segment 2 bases; nucleotides outside the gene matches: 9. Germline CDR1 and CDR2: MNHNS and SASEGT. The CDR3 reads CASSEGLTSGMLQETQYF. DNA of the CDR3: TGTGCCAGCAGTGAAGGTTTGACTAGCGGGATGCTTCAAGAGACCCAGTACTTC.

This chain links TRBV28 with TRBJ1-3, with D possibly being TRBD1 (5 bases). Trimming removed 2 bases at V and 2 bases at J, with 7 bases between. The CDR3 loop spans 14 amino acids. The germline CDR1 and CDR2 sequences are MDHEN and SYDVKM. The CDR3 reads CASSLLRAGNTIYF. The CDR3 DNA reads as TGTGCCAGCAGTTTACTCAGGGCTGGAAACACCATATATTTT.

In nucleotides, the CDR3 is TGTGCCAGCAGCCTCCCCAGCACAGATACGCAGTATTTT. Residues: CASSLPSTDTQYF. This rearrangement joins TRBV7-2 to TRBJ2-3, with D uncertain. Per the germline V gene, CDR1 is SGHTA and CDR2 is FQGNSA. V shed 5 bases and J shed 0 bases, with 6 bases lying between them. The CDR3 loop spans 13 amino acids.